This TCR beta chain derives from a study of identifying expanded T cells in peripheral blood (dated by TCRdb to about 2019). Regarding the research as a whole: Technical replicates were generated by sequencing separate aliquots of the same genomic DNA pool, with four replicates compared pairwise. The study at large found these results: Both the number of clones called differentially abundant and the false-positive rate were significantly reduced by the beta-binomial model across all healthy-donor time intervals. Approximately 1.2 differentially abundant clones were flagged by the binomial model between technical replicates, whereas about 15 and 18 were flagged over about two weeks and four weeks, respectively. For all healthy donors, the variance in clone template counts between roughly 2-week samples rose significantly as total template count increased. It was expected by the authors that biological variance in healthy repertoires might increase further over much longer intervals, such as months to years.

TCRbeta CDR3 regions were profiled with the immunoSEQ Assay using bias-controlled multiplex PCR amplification of genomic DNA. On the study's bioinformatics: The absolute abundance of each unique TCRbeta CDR3 region was quantified after sequences were collapsed and filtered. Differential abundance was assessed using a binomial (Fisher-equivalent) model and a beta-binomial model in which time-dependent variance fitted from healthy donors was added. Any clone with fewer than 5 combined templates was excluded, and a clone was called differentially abundant if its Benjamini-Hochberg FDR was below 0.01. Beta-binomial variance was modeled as a function of total template count across the two samples using the form v = (b*log(k)+a)^2. TCRdb limited this immuneACCESS table to in-frame rearrangements with V and J called. A share of clones is missing; checked studies link under half to unresolved V genes, and the rest is unexplained. The DNA gave D and trimming, while V, J and clone size come from that table. Here the sample has just over 90,000 clones; around nine tenths occur a single time. The leading ten clones occupy about 4.2% of the sample.

Note on this clone: Its antigen target is currently unknown. The sample holds no much larger clone one base away, and base qualities are not on file.

Including cysteine and phenylalanine, the CDR3 has 15 amino acids. The only DNA kept is the CDR3, 45 bases in frame from the first base. The junction shows trimming of 1 base on V and 9 bases on J, plus 13 bases between the germline ends. In the germline V gene, CDR1 corresponds to SGHTA and CDR2 to FQGNSA. No immune events such as infections were documented for the healthy donors during the collection period. Time-dependent variance in a beta-binomial model of T-cell clone differential abundance was calibrated using healthy-donor blood repertoires as a training cohort. The training cohort included 10 or so healthy donors, of whom 3 were female and 7 were male. The donors were between roughly 25 and 70 years old, with an average age of 43 years. Obtained from a commercial supplier, whole blood was collected from each healthy donor at three time points set 2 to 3 weeks apart. Genomic DNA was extracted from unsorted whole blood for immunosequencing.

This sequence was found in a person between 18 and 75 years old in good health. What was sequenced was blood. Recombination connected TRBV7-2 to TRBJ1-6, with no confidently assigned D gene. In nucleotides, the sequence is TGTGCCAGCAGCTTAGGACTCCCCACGGCTTCACCCCTCCACTTT. The encoded protein is CASSLGLPTASPLHF.